Listed here is a single TCR beta chain. Only a few counts were recorded for this clonotype. Its cognate antigen has yet to be identified. Within one base of it there is no much larger clone, and no base qualities were kept. The germline V gene encodes CDR1 LNHDA and CDR2 SQIVND (reference sequence). Germline trimming: 1 base from V, 6 bases from J; junction bases outside gene matches: 11. CDR3 length: 17 amino acids, cysteine to phenylalanine. The entry retains the CDR3 DNA only, 51 bases that are in frame from base 1. The library relied on 5' RACE. Sequencing took place on an Illumina Genome Analyzer IIx. The RNA-based TCR cDNA libraries were made using a previously described protocol that was modified in several ways. Sample-specific barcodes were introduced on both ends of each TCR cDNA library during cDNA synthesis and amplification to prevent cross-contamination. As for the authors' bioinformatics: Between about 90,000 and nearly 500,000 clonotypes were identified per individual, with roughly 2 to 4 million CDR3-containing reads per library. Reads with improper barcode index combinations were discarded, after which clonesets were built for each library with the MiTCR software. While assembling CDR3 clonotypes, MiTCR corrected PCR and sequencing errors and either filtered or rescued low-quality reads. Artificial out-of-frame clonotypes were removed by being mapped to in-frame sequences, with one indel in the CDR3 allowed. V and J gene usage similarity between donors was measured as Jensen-Shannon divergence divided by mean entropy. TCRdb reprocessed the public reads (quality trimming at Q25 with fastp, clone calling with MiXCR) and kept in-frame beta chains. Rows are combined by CDR3 protein, so each entry shows the most common genes and DNA. For this entry, the V and J calls and clone size follow TCRdb and not the study's own pipeline. Recorded for this sample are 300,000 to 400,000 distinct CDR3 sequences; roughly 31% of them occurred a single time. 6.1% of the sample is taken by the ten largest.

The donors were six healthy women who made up three monozygous twin pairs. All three twin pairs had been reared together and were thought likely to have met the same infectious agents and vaccines. TCR cDNA libraries were prepared from RNA that was isolated from peripheral blood mononuclear cells. The data belong to a study of identical twins' blood T cells (dated by TCRdb to about 2013). Some background on the complete study: Around 50 million Illumina reads were obtained across roughly 12 libraries, comprising six alpha-chain and six beta-chain libraries. To assess how genetics influences repertoire formation, the study used next-generation sequencing to compare the TCR alpha and beta chain repertoires of three pairs of monozygous twins.

Study-wide conclusions, independent of this receptor: How many CDR3 clonotypes two donors shared depended mainly on the product of their cloneset sizes, and the twins did not clearly stray from this trend. Among the most abundant TCRbeta clonotypes, every donor shared more CDR3 sequences with her own twin than with unrelated donors. Environmental influences could not be excluded as an explanation for twin similarity, since twins were reared together. V gene usage, even among non-selected out-of-frame TCRbeta clonotypes, was reported to be markedly more similar within twin pairs than between unrelated donors. The proposed role of the TCRalpha J segment in MHC recognition during thymic selection was stated to require validation by independent studies.

Recombination joined TRBV19 with TRBJ2-2, and TRBD2 aligns with 7 junction nucleotides. Material: PBMCs. The sequence was obtained from a woman aged 18 to 55 in good health. CDR3 sequence: CASSIGSLAGASGELFF. The nucleotide sequence reads as follows: TGTGCCAGTAGTATAGGGTCCCTGGCGGGAGCGTCCGGGGAGCTGTTTTTT. Here the CDR3 is joined to the reference TRBV19 and TRBJ2-2 genes, and the full variable domain is: DGGITQSPKYLFRKEGQNVTLSCEQNLNHDAMYWYRQDPGQGLRLIYYSQIVNDFQKGDIAEGYSVSREKKESFPLTVTSAQKNPTAFYLCASSIGSLAGASGELFFGEGSRLTVL.